This T cell receptor (beta chain) originates from a study of blood T cell repertoires in COVID-19. Across the study: Donors in the United States, Italy and Spain gave samples during acute or convalescent COVID-19. Sources were T cells, B-cell-depleted T cells, or PBMCs; the material itself was cDNA or gDNA.

CDR3 length: 14 residues. V was shortened by 7 bases and J by 0 bases, with 10 bases between the two germline ends. CDR1 and CDR2 from the germline V gene are SNHLY and FYNNEI. In the authors' methods: Amplification of reference gene primers provided the estimated nucleated cell counts. Using immunoSEQ multiplex PCR, the repertoire was profiled, and TCRdb retains in-frame clones only, with some absent. The D gene and trimming were derived from the DNA, and the V and J assignments and clone size from that table. This sample has 98,000 or so clones; less than 75% occur once, and the top ten carry about 1.8%.

This sequence originates from a woman aged 40 to 49 with acute or convalescent COVID-19. Sequenced input: peripheral blood. The chain couples TRBV2 to TRBJ1-3; no firm D call. CDR3 in amino acids: CASTKTSSGNTIYF. CDR3 coding DNA: TGTGCCAGCACCAAAACTAGCTCTGGAAACACCATATATTTT.